Given below is one T cell receptor (beta chain) in context. The antigen is unknown. Trimming took off 2 bases at V and 4 bases at J, with 5 bases between the two ends. Per the germline V gene, CDR1 is MNHNY and CDR2 is SVGAGI (reference sequence). CDR3 length: 13 residues. This entry is derived from a study of T cells after yellow fever vaccination. Study-wide findings and caveats: Secondary responses were weaker yet peaked faster, day 5 versus 15. Clonotypes shared by both compartments, CD4 and CD8, made up a small share. Boosting was followed by the reappearance of most primary-vaccination clones (just under 97% CD4, about 90% CD8).

It was through 5'RACE template switching that TCR cDNA was made, with a universal primer site and UMIs added. A single record per CDR3 protein comes from TCRdb applying MiXCR to the 5' RACE reads. The profile shows about 120,000 distinct CDR3 sequences, 13% to 15% of them singletons. The TCR sequence derives from a man in his late teens or twenties who received the YFV17D yellow fever vaccine. The V call is TRBV6-6, the J call TRBJ2-2, with D hard to call. Here the sequenced sample was CD8+ T cells sorted from PBMCs, taken 5 days after the yellow fever booster vaccination. In DNA form, the CDR3 reads TGTGCCAGCAGTTACGGGATCACCGGGGAGCTGTTTTTT. This sequence encodes CASSYGITGELFF.